The 15 T cell receptor beta chains below were found in one sample sequenced in a study of OX40 agonist ivuxolimab in advanced cancers. Profiling relied on immunoSEQ multiplex PCR, and the TCRdb table lists in-frame clones only, not all of them. In the table there are 30,000 or so clones, just under 80% of which are singletons. The specimen was CD4+ or CD8+ T cells sorted from blood, collected in a trial of the OX40 agonist ivuxolimab. Every receptor here comes from an adult with an advanced solid tumor such as melanoma, head and neck, liver or kidney cancer.

This chain joins TRBV5-1 and TRBJ1-6, with a weak D call TRBD1 (5 bases). Germline V gene lookup returns CDR1 SGHRS and CDR2 YFSETQ. CDR3 length equals 17 residues. Trimming shortened V by 0 bases and J by 3 bases, and 13 bases separated the two germline ends. The CDR3 region is CASSLAGAGSYNSPLHF. The CDR3 bases are TGCGCCAGCAGCTTGGCCGGGGCGGGCAGCTATAATTCACCCCTCCACTTT. The full variable domain, its missing parts supplied by reference TRBV5-1 and TRBJ1-6, is KAGVTQTPRYLIKTRGQQVTLSCSPISGHRSVSWYQQTPGQGLQFLFEYFSETQRNKGNFPGRFSGRQFSNSRSEMNVSTLELGDSALYLCASSLAGAGSYNSPLHFGNGTRLTVT.

Only one count was recorded for this clone. The V and J genes are TRBV27 and TRBJ1-2; D is unresolved. CDR1 and CDR2 from the germline V gene are MNHEY and SMNVEV (reference sequence). Trimming took 6 bases from V and 3 from J, leaving 14 bases between them. The CDR3 is 14 amino acids. CDR3 sequence (DNA): TGTGCCAGCAGCCCCGAGGTGGGTGACTATGGCTACACCTTC. Translated, it gives CASSPEVGDYGYTF.

This rearrangement joins TRBV19 to TRBJ2-7, with D uncertain. Deletions cut 3 bases from V and 2 bases from J, with 8 bases between. Germline loops: CDR1 LNHDA, CDR2 SQIVND (reference sequence). There are 13 residues in the CDR3. For the CDR3, the DNA is TGTGCCAGTAGTATCAATAGGGCCTACGAGCAGTACTTC. This sequence encodes CASSINRAYEQYF.

In its sample, this clone ranks as medium-sized. The chain employs TRBV7-8 and TRBJ2-2; 7 bases map to TRBD2. Germline lookup yields CDR1 SGHVS and CDR2 FQNEAQ. J was trimmed by 4 bases and V by 5 bases; bases with no gene match: 16. The CDR3 has 18 amino acids. CDR3: CASSPHLNLGGTTGELFF. In DNA form, the CDR3 reads TGTGCCAGCAGCCCGCACCTCAACCTCGGGGGGACCACCGGGGAGCTGTTTTTT.

CDR3 in DNA: TGTGCCAGCAGCGCCGGTCGACTCTATGGCTACACCTTC. Amino acids: CASSAGRLYGYTF. The chain has TRBV7-6 and TRBJ1-2; D unresolved. V lost 5 bases, J lost 4 bases, and 11 bases lay in between. The V gene's germline CDR1 is SGHVS and CDR2 FNYEAQ. The CDR3 runs to 13 residues.

J is TRBJ1-6 and V is TRBV27; 8 bases fit TRBD1. Germline CDR1 reads MNHEY; CDR2 reads SMNVEV (reference sequence). With V trimmed by 2 bases and J by 6 bases, 9 bases remained unmatched. This CDR3 is built from 17 residues. The CDR3 bases are TGTGCCAGCAGTTTAATCCGCACAGGGGGAGGTAATTCACCCCTCCACTTT. It encodes CASSLIRTGGGNSPLHF.

This clone turned up a few times. The chain combines TRBV14 with TRBJ1-2, with 8 bases aligning to TRBD1. The CDR3 consists of 16 residues. Per germline, CDR1 SGHDN and CDR2 FVKESK. Unmatched junction bases numbered 5, after V lost 2 bases and J lost 0 bases. CDR3 amino acids: CASSQSTGGPNYGYTF. DNA for the CDR3: TGTGCCAGCAGCCAATCAACAGGGGGTCCTAACTATGGCTACACCTTC.

The gene calls are TRBV4-3 and TRBJ2-2; 7 positions match TRBD2. V trimming: 0 bases; J trimming: 5 bases; junction bases outside the gene matches: 6. Per germline, CDR1 LGHNA and CDR2 YSLEER. The CDR3 covers 16 residues. The CDR3 here is CASSQDGTTLTGELFF. CDR3 nucleotides: TGCGCCAGCAGCCAAGACGGGACTACTTTAACCGGGGAGCTGTTTTTT.

This clone appeared once. The chain couples TRBV27 to TRBJ1-1; TRBD1 matches 9 bases. The CDR3 is 14 amino acids. Trimming took 5 bases from V and 5 from J; bases not matched to a gene: 6. The V gene's germline CDR1 is MNHEY and CDR2 SMNVEV (reference sequence). CDR3 coding DNA: TGTGCCAGCAGTGCGGACAGGGGATGGACTGAAGCTTTCTTT. Protein sequence: CASSADRGWTEAFF.

V is TRBV7-6 and J is TRBJ2-1; TRBD2 might be the D (7 bases). The CDR3 length is 16 residues. V lost 4 bases to trimming and J lost 7 bases, with 20 bases between them. The V gene's germline CDR1 is SGHVS and CDR2 FNYEAQ. The CDR3 is CASSSMGGGDGNEQFF. Here the CDR3 DNA reads TGTGCCAGCAGCTCCATGGGGGGGGGCGACGGAAATGAGCAGTTCTTC.

The J gene is TRBJ2-1, the V gene TRBV4-3; D is tentatively TRBD1 or TRBD2 (5 bases each). CDR3 length equals 13 residues. Trimming cost V 2 bases and J 8 bases, with 10 bases left between them. Per the germline V gene, CDR1 is LGHNA and CDR2 is YSLEER. The CDR3 here is CASSQHRGYEQFF. CDR3 coding DNA: TGCGCCAGCAGCCAACACCGGGGCTATGAGCAGTTCTTC.

The gene calls are TRBV5-6 and TRBJ2-3, with 14 bases aligning to TRBD2. Unmatched junction bases numbered 2, after V lost 2 bases and J lost 3 bases. The CDR3 runs 16 residues. Germline V gives CDR1 SGHDT, CDR2 YYEEEE. The CDR3 is CASSFGTSGSTDTQYF. In DNA, the CDR3 is TGTGCCAGCAGCTTCGGGACTAGCGGGAGTACAGATACGCAGTATTTT.

V gene TRBV7-1 combines with J gene TRBJ2-5; D ambiguous. TRBV7-1 is marked as an open reading frame, function uncertain. V lost 5 bases and J lost 11, with 12 bases in between. The CDR3 extends over 11 amino acids. In DNA form, the CDR3 reads TGTGCCAGCAGCACTGGTGGGCAGCAGTACTTC. Its protein is CASSTGGQQYF.

The V and J genes are TRBV5-5 and TRBJ2-5; D possibly corresponds to TRBD1 (6 bases). Trimming removed 4 bases at V and 2 bases at J, with 12 bases between. Germline V gene sequence: CDR1 SGHKS, CDR2 YYEKEE (reference sequence). There are 14 residues in the CDR3. CDR3 residues: CASSPGQFQETQYF. The CDR3, as DNA: TGTGCCAGCAGCCCAGGACAGTTTCAAGAGACCCAGTACTTC.

CDR3 sequence: CASREKGDTQYF. The CDR3 DNA sequence: TGTGCCAGCAGAGAAAAAGGGGATACGCAGTATTTT. The chain is built from TRBV27 and TRBJ2-3; D is uncertain. Trimming shortened V by 6 bases and J by 6 bases, and 10 bases separated the two germline ends. Germline V CDR1 and CDR2: MNHEY, SMNVEV (reference sequence). The length of the CDR3 is 12 residues.